These 20 T cell receptor beta chains came from one sample sequenced in a study of blood T cell repertoires in COVID-19. Sequencing was performed with immunoSEQ multiplex PCR; in TCRdb, only in-frame clones are kept and a portion is missing. The sample lists approximately 15,000 clones, approximately 88% occurring once. The material sequenced was peripheral blood. Source of these receptors: a human donor in a cohort sampled during active COVID-19.

V and J are TRBV5-1 and TRBJ2-7; perhaps TRBD1 as D (6 bases). Trimming took off 0 bases at V and 6 bases at J, with 16 bases between the two ends. Germline V gene sequence: CDR1 SGHRS, CDR2 YFSETQ. This CDR3 spans 15 amino acids. CDR3 nucleotides: TGCGCCAGCAGCTTGGGGACAGTCTCTTTGCTCGAGCAGTACTTC. Translation: CASSLGTVSLLEQYF.

As DNA, the CDR3 is TGTGCCAGCAGCCCGGCCCGAGACAGCCATTACGAGCAGTACTTC. Translating gives CASSPARDSHYEQYF. The chain employs TRBV7-9 and TRBJ2-7; D possibly corresponds to TRBD1 (5 bases). The CDR3 sequence is 15 residues long. V was pared by 5 bases and J by 4 bases, with 18 bases between. Germline V gives CDR1 SEHNR, CDR2 FQNEAQ (reference sequence).

This clone was seen a few times. The germline gene is not matched at one end of the junction; a read error may be the cause. The J gene is TRBJ1-1, the V gene TRBV5-1, with TRBD1 identical over 7 bases. From germline, CDR1 is SGHRS and CDR2 YFSETQ. The CDR3 has 15 amino acids. The DNA for the CDR3 is TGCGCCAGCAGCTTGGATAGGGGGCTGAACGCTGAAGCTTTCTTT. This encodes CASSLDRGLNAEAFF.

V and J are TRBV9 and TRBJ2-3; 7 bases are shared with TRBD2. V lost 2 bases, J lost 6 bases, and 9 bases stayed unmatched. The CDR3 has 15 residues. Germline V CDR1 and CDR2: SGDLS, YYNGEE. The CDR3 coding sequence is TGTGCCAGCAGCGTGGGGGGGACCAACCACGATACGCAGTATTTT. Translation gives CASSVGGTNHDTQYF.

The V call is TRBV30, the J call TRBJ1-6, with a tentative D call TRBD1 (6 bases). Trimming pared 3 bases from V and 10 bases from J, leaving 13 bases between. Germline CDR1 is GTSNPN and CDR2 is SVGIG (reference sequence). There are 13 residues in the CDR3. CDR3 nucleotide sequence: TGTGCCTGGAGGGTGAGGGGGACATCACCCCTCCACTTT. Its translation is CAWRVRGTSPLHF.

The genes are TRBV27 and TRBJ2-3; 7 nucleotides line up with TRBD2. Germline V gene data show CDR1 as MNHEY and CDR2 as SMNVEV (reference sequence). Trimming at V came to 5 bases and at J to 2 bases, leaving 4 bases not matched to a gene. This CDR3 has 14 amino acids. In DNA form, the CDR3 reads TGTGCCAGCAGTGTCGGGACTAACACAGATACGCAGTATTTT. This sequence encodes CASSVGTNTDTQYF.

The rearrangement joins TRBV19 to TRBJ1-4; D gene unclear. CDR1 LNHDA and CDR2 SQIVND come from the germline V gene (reference sequence). V dropped 5 bases and J dropped 10 bases, with 20 bases sitting between them. The CDR3 runs 15 residues. The CDR3 spells CASSERTEVVGKLFF. The CDR3 DNA follows: TGTGCCAGTAGTGAAAGGACGGAGGTGGTCGGAAAACTGTTTTTT.

J is TRBJ1-2 and V is TRBV6-1, with D possibly TRBD1 on 5 matching bases. Trimming removed 0 bases at V and 8 bases at J, with 13 bases between. Germline values: CDR1 MNHNS, CDR2 SASEGT. This CDR3 is 14 amino acids long. The CDR3 reads CASSEASLGGGYTF. The DNA for the CDR3 is TGTGCCAGCAGTGAAGCGAGTTTGGGGGGGGGCTACACCTTC.

This chain connects TRBV6-5 to TRBJ2-6, with 7 bases lining up with TRBD1. The length of the CDR3 is 15 residues. V was clipped by 2 bases and J by 2 bases; unmatched bases: 0. Germline V gene lookup returns CDR1 MNHEY and CDR2 SVGAGI. The CDR3 spells CASSYDRAGANVLTF. The DNA for the CDR3 is TGTGCCAGCAGTTACGACAGGGCTGGGGCCAACGTCCTGACTTTC.

The chain joins TRBV3-1 (or the pseudogene TRBV3-2) to TRBJ2-2; tentatively, D is TRBD2 (6 bases). V dropped 4 bases and J dropped 4 bases, with 16 bases sitting between them. Germline CDR1 reads LGHDT; CDR2 reads YNNKEL (reference sequence). The CDR3 contains 16 residues. The CDR3 sequence is CASSRLGGMGTGELFF. The CDR3 DNA reads TGTGCCAGCAGCCGGCTGGGAGGTATGGGCACCGGGGAGCTGTTTTTT.

This clone was counted a few times. The V and J genes are TRBV3-1 (or the pseudogene TRBV3-2) and TRBJ1-3, with D perhaps matching TRBD1 (5 bases). The ends were cut back, 7 bases at V and 0 bases at J, with 10 bases in the middle. CDR3 length: 14 residues. Germline V CDR1 and CDR2: LGHDT, YNNKEL (reference sequence). CDR3 nucleotide sequence: TGTGCCAGCACACATAGGGGCTCTGGAAACACCATATATTTT. It encodes CASTHRGSGNTIYF.

This clone was seen a single time. This chain links TRBV2 with TRBJ1-2; tentative D call: TRBD1 (5 bases). V was cut by 1 base and J by 4 bases, with 13 bases left in between. CDR1 is SNHLY and CDR2 is FYNNEI in the germline V gene. This CDR3 region has 15 residues. In DNA, the CDR3 is TGTGCCAGCAGTGAAGGGGCAGGGTGGGGCTATGGCTACACCTTC. This gives the protein CASSEGAGWGYGYTF.

V is TRBV20-1 and J is TRBJ2-7, with TRBD2 matching over 8 bases. The V gene's germline CDR1 is DFQATT and CDR2 SNEGSKA (reference sequence). The CDR3 runs 11 residues. Trimming took 4 bases from V and 5 from J; bases not matched to a gene: 1. CDR3 region: CSATSGHEQYF. As DNA, the CDR3 is TGCAGTGCTACTAGCGGGCACGAGCAGTACTTC.

The gene calls are TRBV7-2 and TRBJ1-2, with D possibly being TRBD1 (6 bases). The CDR3 length is 13 residues. CDR1 is SGHTA and CDR2 is FQGNSA in the germline V gene. V lost 2 bases to trimming and J lost 4 bases, with 8 bases between them. This CDR3 reads CASSLLTGYGYTF. CDR3 bases: TGTGCCAGCAGCTTACTGACAGGCTATGGCTACACCTTC. The complete variable domain, with remaining parts taken from reference TRBV7-2 and TRBJ1-2, reads GAGVSQSPSNKVTEKGKDVELRCDPISGHTALYWYRQSLGQGLEFLIYFQGNSAPDKSGLPSDRFSAERTGGSVSTLTIQRTQQEDSAVYLCASSLLTGYGYTFGSGTRLTVV.

The chain recombines TRBV5-8 with TRBJ2-1; 8 nucleotides match TRBD1. This CDR3 region has 14 residues. Germline values: CDR1 SGHTS, CDR2 YDEGEE. The V segment lost 4 bases and the J segment 6 bases; nucleotides outside the gene matches: 6. CDR3 residues: CASSPRTGPNEQFF. The DNA of the CDR3 is TGTGCCAGCAGCCCCAGGACAGGGCCCAATGAGCAGTTCTTC.

The J gene is TRBJ1-1, the V gene TRBV6-5, with D possibly matching TRBD1 (6 bases). V lost 0 bases to trimming and J lost 11 bases, with 19 bases between them. Germline lookup yields CDR1 MNHEY and CDR2 SVGAGI. This CDR3 region has 15 residues. The CDR3 nucleotides are TGTGCCAGCAGTTACTCGCCAGGGGCCCCTGAGGGGGCTTTCTTT. Translation gives CASSYSPGAPEGAFF.

The rearrangement joins TRBV5-4 to TRBJ1-3; D remains unclear. Germline CDR1 SGHNT, CDR2 YYREEE (reference sequence). CDR3 size: 14 residues. V was pared by 0 bases and J by 4 bases, with 8 bases between. The CDR3 DNA reads TGTGCCAGCAGCTTGGACAAGTTGGGAAACACCATATATTTT. It yields the protein CASSLDKLGNTIYF.

This clone appeared once. J is TRBJ2-5 and V is TRBV30, with 7 nucleotides matching TRBD1. V trimming: 3 bases; J trimming: 1 base; junction bases outside the gene matches: 2. The CDR3 is 13 amino acids. Per the germline V gene, CDR1 is GTSNPN and CDR2 is SVGIG (reference sequence). CDR3 sequence reads: CAWRRDSQETQYF. CDR3 in DNA: TGTGCCTGGAGGAGGGACAGCCAAGAGACCCAGTACTTC.

The chain uses TRBV19 and TRBJ1-3, with TRBD1 matching 7 bases. V dropped 7 bases and J dropped 1; count of bases not matched to a gene: 19. From germline, CDR1 is LNHDA and CDR2 SQIVND (reference sequence). This CDR3 is 19 amino acids long. The CDR3 DNA reads TGTGCCAGTAAGCGGACAGGTGGAATCCGAGGGGCGTCTGGAAACACCATATATTTT. Protein sequence: CASKRTGGIRGASGNTIYF.

The J gene is TRBJ2-3, the V gene TRBV29-1; 12 bases map to TRBD2. The V segment lost 7 bases and the J segment 2 bases; nucleotides outside the gene matches: 4. The germline gives CDR1 SQVTM, CDR2 ANQGSEA. CDR3 size: 14 residues. This chain's CDR3 is CSGGLAGTTDTQYF. The CDR3 nucleotides are TGCAGCGGCGGACTAGCGGGGACCACAGATACGCAGTATTTT.